This TCR beta chain was sequenced for a study of regulatory T cells in long-lasting Graves disease. Study outcomes and limitations: The study found lower TCR diversity in persistent Graves' patients than in newly diagnosed ones.

Construction of TCR beta libraries relied on iRepertoire HTBI primers and on Arm-PCR targeting CDR3 regions. TCRdb analysed the multiplex PCR reads with MiXCR anew, one entry per CDR3 protein. The top ten hold approximately 12% of the sample, which has approximately 490,000 distinct CDR3 sequences, under 20% seen once. The sample's time point: newly diagnosed GD, antithyroid drugs for less than 3 months. From RNA extracted from PBMCs, the TCR library was made. Of note for this clonotype: Its matching antigen is unknown.

Unmatched junction bases numbered 5, after V lost 9 bases and J lost 3 bases. The CDR3 spans 14 residues. The germline CDR1 and CDR2 sequences are LNHDA and SQIVND (reference sequence). In addition, the sample was reused for a study of T cells in Graves' hyperthyroidism and ophthalmopathy. Turning to that study: Stable hyperthyroidism was separated from ophthalmopathy by a model based on 13 V-J features.

This clonotype was obtained from a man between 40 and 49 years old with Graves disease. This rearrangement joins TRBV19 to TRBJ2-1; 10 bases map to TRBD1. The material was peripheral blood mononuclear cells (PBMCs), obtained at new diagnosis, from a patient treated with antithyroid drugs. The DNA of the CDR3 is TGTGCCAGCATTGGGACAGGGGACTACAATGAGCAGTTCTTC. Its translation: CASIGTGDYNEQFF. The variable domain in full, with the rest retrieved from reference TRBV19 and TRBJ2-1, is DGGITQSPKYLFRKEGQNVTLSCEQNLNHDAMYWYRQDPGQGLRLIYYSQIVNDFQKGDIAEGYSVSREKKESFPLTVTSAQKNPTAFYLCASIGTGDYNEQFFGPGTRLTVL.